The TCR beta chain under discussion was sequenced for a study of blood T cell repertoires in COVID-19. In the study overall: COVID-19 samples from acute and convalescent phases originated in the United States, Italy and Spain. T cells, B-cell-depleted T cells, or PBMCs provided the cDNA or gDNA that served as material.

Original processing notes: Using reference gene primer amplification, nucleated cell counts were estimated. Using immunoSEQ multiplex PCR, the repertoire was profiled, and TCRdb retains in-frame clones only, with some absent. That table supplies the V and J calls and clone size; D and trimming were determined from the DNA. The sample carries about 350,000 clones, roughly nine tenths recorded once. One Seattle source followed patients from active infection through their disease course. The sequencing sample was made of peripheral blood. The origin of this receptor is a woman aged 60 to 75 with COVID-19, enrolled during active disease.

CDR3 coding DNA: TGTGCCAGTAGTGAGCGGAGAACTAACTATGGCTACACCTTC. Its protein product is CASSERRTNYGYTF. The chain uses TRBV19 and TRBJ1-2; D unclear. The V gene lost 5 bases and the J gene lost 0 bases, with 10 bases spanning the gap. The length of the CDR3 is 14 residues. Germline V gives CDR1 LNHDA, CDR2 SQIVND (reference sequence). The entire variable domain, with the rest obtained from reference TRBV19 and TRBJ1-2, is as follows: DGGITQSPKYLFRKEGQNVTLSCEQNLNHDAMYWYRQDPGQGLRLIYYSQIVNDFQKGDIAEGYSVSREKKESFPLTVTSAQKNPTAFYLCASSERRTNYGYTFGSGTRLTVV.